This TCR beta chain was sequenced in a study of regulatory T cells in long-lasting Graves disease. The time point: newly diagnosed GD, antithyroid drugs for less than 3 months. RNA extracted from PBMCs served as the sequencing template. Diagnoses of Graves' disease were made by American Thyroid Association guidelines. CDR3 regions were amplified by Arm-PCR using iRepertoire HTBI primers to build TCR beta libraries. Using its own MiXCR run on the multiplex PCR reads, TCRdb lists one record per CDR3 protein. The table shows roughly 500,000 distinct CDR3 sequences, with less than 15% occurring only once. Trimming shortened V by 2 bases and J by 10 bases, and 6 bases separated the two germline ends. The CDR3 loop spans 11 amino acids. These data were also filed under a second study, of T cells in Graves' hyperthyroidism and ophthalmopathy. That investigation notes: The hyperthyroidism patients had all been newly diagnosed, and their disease duration was under 2 months. Their ages ranged from 18 to 65 years.

The clonotype originates from a man aged 30 to 39 with Graves disease. The sample was peripheral blood mononuclear cells (PBMCs), taken at new diagnosis, from a patient treated with antithyroid drugs. J is TRBJ2-1 and V is TRBV12-3 or TRBV12-4; D is undetermined. CDR3 sequence: CASSLPGEQFF. CDR3 bases: TGTGCCAGCAGTTTACCTGGGGAGCAGTTCTTC.